The text below deals with one T cell receptor (beta chain). Its target is not known. Each CDR3 protein gets one entry in TCRdb, which reprocessed the 5' RACE reads and gives no DNA. The table gives roughly 140,000 distinct CDR3 sequences; the top ten clones make up less than 2.5% of it. Germline CDR1 LNHDA, CDR2 SQIVND (reference sequence). The CDR3 has 15 amino acids. This sample was taken from a study of monozygotic twins with inflammatory bowel disease. Whole-study findings and limits: Different subtypes (of T cells) could not be told apart from one another. Concordance status among twins (concordant versus discordant) showed no link to repertoire similarity, possibly from limited power.

The sequencing input was blood. The gene calls are TRBV19 and TRBJ1-6; TCRdb indicates TRBD1, and absent DNA this call remains unverified. The sequence came from a human donor with ulcerative colitis or Crohn's disease, or a healthy co-twin of an affected twin (not recorded which). The CDR3: CASTLRGQYNSPLHF.